The clone carrying this T cell receptor (beta chain) came up many times. The CDR3 contains 14 residues. The germline CDR1 and CDR2 sequences are SGHTA and FQGTGA. Germline trimming cut 5 bases from V and 5 bases from J; bases unmatched to any gene: 7. This specimen comes from a study of T cell repertoires in cytomegalovirus infection. TCRdb itself ran the reads through MiXCR, one entry per CDR3 protein. The data show under 250,000 distinct CDR3 sequences, 9% to 15% seen once. The TCR originated in a human donor in good health (CMV status not recorded). Some clones in this sample may be carry-over from other donors' samples. The rearrangement joins TRBV7-3 to TRBJ2-3; TRBD2 aligns across 7 bases. The sequenced sample was PBMCs. The CDR3 loop is CASSLNPSGDTQYF. DNA of the CDR3: TGTGCCAGCAGCCTAAACCCTAGCGGAGATACGCAGTATTTT.